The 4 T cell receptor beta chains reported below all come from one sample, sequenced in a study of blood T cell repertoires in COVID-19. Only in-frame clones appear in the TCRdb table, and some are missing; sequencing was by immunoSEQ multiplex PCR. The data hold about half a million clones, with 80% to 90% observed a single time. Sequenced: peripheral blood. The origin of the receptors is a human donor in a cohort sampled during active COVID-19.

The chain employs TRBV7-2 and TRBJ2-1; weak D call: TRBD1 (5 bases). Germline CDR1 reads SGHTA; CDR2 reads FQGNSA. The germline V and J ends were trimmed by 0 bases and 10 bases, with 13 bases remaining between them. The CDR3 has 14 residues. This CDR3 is CASSLASREREQFF. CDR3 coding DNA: TGTGCCAGCAGCTTAGCTTCCAGGGAACGGGAGCAGTTCTTC.

The CDR3 reads CASSQGVTGPYEQYF. DNA for the CDR3: TGCGCCAGCAGCCAAGGAGTGACAGGACCCTACGAGCAGTACTTC. The chain joins TRBV4-3 to TRBJ2-7, with D perhaps TRBD1 (6 bases). Germline loops: CDR1 LGHNA, CDR2 YSLEER. Deletions cut 1 base from V and 2 bases from J, with 12 bases between. The CDR3 has 15 amino acids.

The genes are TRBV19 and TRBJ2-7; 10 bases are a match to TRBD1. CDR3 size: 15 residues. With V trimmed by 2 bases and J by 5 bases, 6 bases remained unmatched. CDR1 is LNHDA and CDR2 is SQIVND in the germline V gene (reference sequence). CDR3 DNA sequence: TGTGCCAGTAGTATAATGACAGGGGGCGTAAACGAGCAGTACTTC. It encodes CASSIMTGGVNEQYF.

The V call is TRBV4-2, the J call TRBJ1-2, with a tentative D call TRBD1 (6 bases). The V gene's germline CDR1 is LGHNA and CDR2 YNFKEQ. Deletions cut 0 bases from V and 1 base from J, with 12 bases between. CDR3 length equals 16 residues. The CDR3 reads CASSQEAGAINYGYTF. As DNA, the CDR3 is TGTGCCAGCAGCCAAGAAGCGGGGGCTATTAACTATGGCTACACCTTC.